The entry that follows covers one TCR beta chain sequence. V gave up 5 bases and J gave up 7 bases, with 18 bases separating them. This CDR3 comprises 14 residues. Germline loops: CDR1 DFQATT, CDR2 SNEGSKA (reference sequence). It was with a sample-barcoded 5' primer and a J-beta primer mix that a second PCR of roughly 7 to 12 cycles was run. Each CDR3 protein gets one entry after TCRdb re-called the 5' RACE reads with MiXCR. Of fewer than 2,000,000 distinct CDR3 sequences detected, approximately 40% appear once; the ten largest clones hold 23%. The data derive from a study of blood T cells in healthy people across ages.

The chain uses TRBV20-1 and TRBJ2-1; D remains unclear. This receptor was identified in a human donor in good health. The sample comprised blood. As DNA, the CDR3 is TGCAGTGCTCGAACTTCGATGGATGCGAATGAGCAGTTCTTC. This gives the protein CSARTSMDANEQFF.